Following are 6 T cell receptor beta chains from one sample sequenced in a study of blood T cell repertoires in COVID-19. Assay: immunoSEQ multiplex PCR; the TCRdb copy retains only in-frame clones and omits some. The table lists roughly 230,000 clones, 83% of them singletons, with roughly 7.4% in the top ten. The material sequenced was peripheral blood. These TCRs come from a woman between 45 and 60 years old with acute or convalescent COVID-19.

The chain is built from TRBV6-5 and TRBJ1-4; TRBD1 might be the D (5 bases). V lost 4 bases to trimming and J lost 4 bases, with 10 bases between them. Per the germline V gene, CDR1 is MNHEY and CDR2 is SVGAGI. CDR3 length equals 14 residues. For the CDR3, the DNA is TGTGCCAGCAGTTTAATGGGGCTTAATGAAAAACTGTTTTTT. Translating gives CASSLMGLNEKLFF.

This chain uses TRBV3-1 (or the pseudogene TRBV3-2) with TRBJ2-1, with D maybe TRBD1 (7 bases). Between the trimmed V and J ends, which lost 2 bases and 1 base, there was a span of 9 bases. The germline V gene encodes CDR1 LGHDT and CDR2 YNNKEL (reference sequence). The CDR3 covers 15 residues. CDR3: CASSQPGGSYNEQFF. The CDR3 region has the DNA TGTGCCAGCAGCCAACCAGGGGGGTCCTACAATGAGCAGTTCTTC.

V is TRBV7-3 and J is TRBJ2-1, with 14 bases identical to TRBD2. The length of the CDR3 is 16 residues. The junction had 2 bases not matched to a gene; V was cut back by 0 bases and J by 7 bases. Germline-derived CDR1 and CDR2 are SGHTA and FQGTGA. This chain's CDR3 is CASSLTGTSGGNEQFF. The CDR3 DNA is TGTGCCAGCAGCTTAACCGGGACTAGCGGGGGAAATGAGCAGTTCTTC.

The chain recombines TRBV7-8 with TRBJ2-7, with D uncertain. The CDR3 extends over 16 amino acids. V lost 2 bases and J 3 bases, leaving 17 bases between the germline ends. The germline V gene encodes CDR1 SGHVS and CDR2 FQNEAQ. This CDR3 reads CASSLLAGMGSYEQYF. The CDR3 DNA follows: TGTGCCAGCAGCTTATTGGCTGGAATGGGCAGCTACGAGCAGTACTTC. The full variable domain, completed using reference TRBV7-8 and TRBJ2-7, is GAGVSQSPRYKVAKRGQDVALRCDPISGHVSLFWYQQALGQGPEFLTYFQNEAQLDKSGLPSDRFFAERPEGSVSTLKIQRTQQEDSAVYLCASSLLAGMGSYEQYFGPGTRLTVT.

V and J are TRBV6-4 and TRBJ1-1, with D possibly being TRBD1 (6 bases). The CDR3 loop spans 12 amino acids. Germline V gives CDR1 MRHNA, CDR2 SNTAGT. Trimming shortened V by 9 bases and J by 1 base, and 9 bases separated the two germline ends. The CDR3 loop reads CASDRRNTEAFF. The CDR3 DNA is TGTGCCAGTGACAGGAGGAACACTGAAGCTTTCTTT.

Only one count was recorded for this clone. The V call is TRBV12-3 or TRBV12-4, the J call TRBJ1-1, with unresolved D. The CDR3 contains 12 residues. Trimming cost V 2 bases and J 10 bases, with 11 bases left between them. The CDR3 region has the DNA TGTGCCAGCAGTTTATCGGGGTCTGGAGCTTTCTTT. Its translation is CASSLSGSGAFF.